The clone carrying this T cell receptor beta chain was seen a single time. This entry comes from a study of control samples from healthy donors and cancer patients. Only in-frame clones appear in the TCRdb table, and some are missing; sequencing was by immunoSEQ multiplex PCR. The sample records around 82,000 clones, 70% to 90% being singletons. CDR1 MNHNY and CDR2 SVGAGI come from the germline V gene (reference sequence). The CDR3 runs 13 residues. V lost 5 bases and J lost 5, with 9 bases in between. The clonotype was recovered from a man aged 50 or older in good health. This chain connects TRBV6-6 to TRBJ2-2; possible D gene TRBD1, 6 bases. The sequencing input was blood. The CDR3: CASSRQETGELFF. The CDR3 DNA follows: TGTGCCAGCAGTAGACAGGAAACCGGGGAGCTGTTTTTT.